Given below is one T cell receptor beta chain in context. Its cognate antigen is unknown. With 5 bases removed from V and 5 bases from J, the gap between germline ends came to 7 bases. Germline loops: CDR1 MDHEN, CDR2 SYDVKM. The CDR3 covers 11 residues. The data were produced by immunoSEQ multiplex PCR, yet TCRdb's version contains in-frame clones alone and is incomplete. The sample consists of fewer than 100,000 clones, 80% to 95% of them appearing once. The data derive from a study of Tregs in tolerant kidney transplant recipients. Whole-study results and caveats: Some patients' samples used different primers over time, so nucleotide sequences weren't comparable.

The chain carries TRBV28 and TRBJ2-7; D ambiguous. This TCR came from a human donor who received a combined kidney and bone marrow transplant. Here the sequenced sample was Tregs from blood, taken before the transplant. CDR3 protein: CASSAPHEQYF. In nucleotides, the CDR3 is TGTGCCAGCAGTGCCCCTCACGAGCAGTACTTC.